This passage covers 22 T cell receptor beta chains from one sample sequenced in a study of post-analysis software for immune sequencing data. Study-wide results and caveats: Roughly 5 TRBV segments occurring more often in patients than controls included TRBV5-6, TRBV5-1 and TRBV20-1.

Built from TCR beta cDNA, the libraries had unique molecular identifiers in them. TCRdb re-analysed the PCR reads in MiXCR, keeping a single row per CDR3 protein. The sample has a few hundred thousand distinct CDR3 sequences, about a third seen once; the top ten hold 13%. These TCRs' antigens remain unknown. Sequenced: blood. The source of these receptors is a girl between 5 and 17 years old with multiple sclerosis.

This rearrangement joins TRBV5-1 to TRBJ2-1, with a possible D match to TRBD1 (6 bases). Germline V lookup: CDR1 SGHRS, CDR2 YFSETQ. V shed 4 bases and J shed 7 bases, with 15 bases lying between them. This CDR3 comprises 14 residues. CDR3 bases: TGCGCCAGCAGCCCGAGCCCCAGGGGAAATGAGCAGTTCTTC. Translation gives CASSPSPRGNEQFF.

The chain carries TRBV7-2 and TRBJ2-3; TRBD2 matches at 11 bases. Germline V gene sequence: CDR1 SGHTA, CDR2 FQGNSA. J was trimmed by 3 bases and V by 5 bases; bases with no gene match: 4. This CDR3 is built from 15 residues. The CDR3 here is CASSARLAGTDTQYF. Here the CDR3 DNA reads TGTGCCAGCAGCGCCCGACTAGCGGGGACAGATACGCAGTATTTT.

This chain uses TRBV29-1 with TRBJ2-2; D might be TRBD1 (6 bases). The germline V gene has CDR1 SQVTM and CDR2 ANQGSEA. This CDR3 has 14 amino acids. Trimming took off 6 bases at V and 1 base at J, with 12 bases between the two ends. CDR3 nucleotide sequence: TGCAGCGTACAGGGAGACGAGAACACCGGGGAGCTGTTTTTT. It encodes CSVQGDENTGELFF.

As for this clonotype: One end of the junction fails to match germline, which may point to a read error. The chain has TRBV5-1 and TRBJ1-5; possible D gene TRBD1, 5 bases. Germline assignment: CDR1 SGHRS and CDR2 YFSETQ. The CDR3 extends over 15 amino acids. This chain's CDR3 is CASLVGGYSNQPRHF. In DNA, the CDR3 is TGCGCCAGCTTGGTCGGGGGATATAGCAATCAGCCCCGGCATTTT.

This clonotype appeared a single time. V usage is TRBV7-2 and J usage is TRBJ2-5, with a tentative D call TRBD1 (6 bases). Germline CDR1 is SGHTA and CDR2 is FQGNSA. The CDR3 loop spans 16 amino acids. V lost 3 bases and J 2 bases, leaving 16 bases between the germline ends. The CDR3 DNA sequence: TGTGCCAGCAGCTTTTTTCTGGGGGCAGCACAAGAGACCCAGTACTTC. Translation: CASSFFLGAAQETQYF.

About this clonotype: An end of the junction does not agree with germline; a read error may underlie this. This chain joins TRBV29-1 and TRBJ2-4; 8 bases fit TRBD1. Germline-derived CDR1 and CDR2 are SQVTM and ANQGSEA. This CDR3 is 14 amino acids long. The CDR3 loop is CSVVDRAGKNIRYF. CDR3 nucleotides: TGCAGCGTTGTGGACAGGGCAGGCAAAAACATTCGGTACTTC.

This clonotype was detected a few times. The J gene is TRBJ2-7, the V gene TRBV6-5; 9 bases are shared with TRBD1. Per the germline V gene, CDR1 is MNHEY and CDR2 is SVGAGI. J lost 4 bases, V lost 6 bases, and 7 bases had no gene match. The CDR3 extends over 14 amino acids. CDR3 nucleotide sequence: TGTGCCAGCAGATACGGGACAGGGCGTTACGAGCAGTACTTC. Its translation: CASRYGTGRYEQYF.

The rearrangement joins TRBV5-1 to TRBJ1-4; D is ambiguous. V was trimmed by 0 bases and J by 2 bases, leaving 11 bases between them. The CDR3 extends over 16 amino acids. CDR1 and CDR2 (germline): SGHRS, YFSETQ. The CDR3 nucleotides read TGCGCCAGCAGCTTGGCATCGGGGTCGACTAATGAAAAACTGTTTTTT. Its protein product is CASSLASGSTNEKLFF.

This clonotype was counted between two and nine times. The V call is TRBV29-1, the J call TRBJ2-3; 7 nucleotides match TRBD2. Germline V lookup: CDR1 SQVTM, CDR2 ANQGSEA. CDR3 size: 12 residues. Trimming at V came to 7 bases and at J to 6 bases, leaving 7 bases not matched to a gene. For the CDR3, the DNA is TGCAGCGCAGTTCCAGCGGGGGATACGCAGTATTTT. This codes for CSAVPAGDTQYF.

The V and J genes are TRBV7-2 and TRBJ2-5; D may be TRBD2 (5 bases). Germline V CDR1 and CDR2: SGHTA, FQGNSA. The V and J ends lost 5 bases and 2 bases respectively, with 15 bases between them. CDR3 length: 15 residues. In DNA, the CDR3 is TGTGCCAGCAGCCCAACTAGGACTGCTCAAGAGACCCAGTACTTC. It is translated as CASSPTRTAQETQYF.

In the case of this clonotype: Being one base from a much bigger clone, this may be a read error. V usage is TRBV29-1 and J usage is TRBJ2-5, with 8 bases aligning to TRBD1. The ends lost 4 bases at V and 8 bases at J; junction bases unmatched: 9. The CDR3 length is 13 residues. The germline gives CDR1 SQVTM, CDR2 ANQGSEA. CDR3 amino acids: CSVAVQGGGTQYF. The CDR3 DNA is TGCAGCGTTGCAGTACAGGGGGGAGGAACCCAGTACTTC.

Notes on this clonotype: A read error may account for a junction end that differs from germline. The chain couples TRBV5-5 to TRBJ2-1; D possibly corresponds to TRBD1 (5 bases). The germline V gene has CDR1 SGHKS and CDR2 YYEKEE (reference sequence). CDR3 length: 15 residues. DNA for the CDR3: TGTGCCAGCACCCTGGGCAGGGTGTCCTACAATGAGCGGTTCTTC. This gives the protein CASTLGRVSYNERFF.

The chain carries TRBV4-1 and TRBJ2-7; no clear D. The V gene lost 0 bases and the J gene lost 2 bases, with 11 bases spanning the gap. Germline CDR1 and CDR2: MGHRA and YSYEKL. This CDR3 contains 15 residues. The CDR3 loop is CASSQDPGSAYEQYF. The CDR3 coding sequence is TGCGCCAGCAGCCAAGATCCGGGCTCGGCCTACGAGCAGTACTTC.

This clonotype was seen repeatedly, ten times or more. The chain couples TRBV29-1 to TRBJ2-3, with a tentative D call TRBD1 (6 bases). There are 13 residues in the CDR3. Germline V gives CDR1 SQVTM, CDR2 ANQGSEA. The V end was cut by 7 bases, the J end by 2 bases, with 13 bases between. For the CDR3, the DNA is TGCAGCGCGACAGGACTTTACACAGATACGCAGTATTTT. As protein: CSATGLYTDTQYF.

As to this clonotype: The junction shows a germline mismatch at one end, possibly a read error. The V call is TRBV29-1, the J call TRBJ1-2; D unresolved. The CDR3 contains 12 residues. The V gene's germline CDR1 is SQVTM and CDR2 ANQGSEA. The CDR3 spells CSVEHYNYGCTF. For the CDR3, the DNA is TGCAGCGTTGAACACTATAACTATGGCTGCACCTTC.

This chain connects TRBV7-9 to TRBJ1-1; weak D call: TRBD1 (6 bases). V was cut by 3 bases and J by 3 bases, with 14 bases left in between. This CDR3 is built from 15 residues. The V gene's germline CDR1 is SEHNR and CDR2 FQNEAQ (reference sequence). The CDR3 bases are TGTGCCAGCAGCTTGGGGGACACCGTCCACACTGAAGCTTTCTTT. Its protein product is CASSLGDTVHTEAFF.

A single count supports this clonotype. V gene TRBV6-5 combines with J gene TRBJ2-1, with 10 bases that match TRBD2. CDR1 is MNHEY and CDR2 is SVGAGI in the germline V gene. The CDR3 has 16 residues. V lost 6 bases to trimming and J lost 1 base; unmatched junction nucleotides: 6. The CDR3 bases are TGTGCCAGCAGAGCCCTAGCGGGGGATTCCTACAATGAGCAGTTCTTC. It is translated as CASRALAGDSYNEQFF.

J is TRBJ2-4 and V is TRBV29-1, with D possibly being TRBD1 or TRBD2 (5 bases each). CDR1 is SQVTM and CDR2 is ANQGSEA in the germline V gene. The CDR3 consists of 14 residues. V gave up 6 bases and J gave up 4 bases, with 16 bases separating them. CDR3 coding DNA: TGCAGCGTGAAGGGACCAGGGCAGAAAAACATTCAGTACTTC. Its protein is CSVKGPGQKNIQYF.

The CDR3 coding sequence is TGTGCCATAGGTTTTGGGTACGAGCAGTACTTC. It encodes CAIGFGYEQYF. The rearrangement joins TRBV10-3 to TRBJ2-7; D is unclear. The CDR3 runs 11 residues. V was clipped by 9 bases and J by 4 bases, with 10 bases between them. Germline CDR1 ENHRY, CDR2 SYGVKD.

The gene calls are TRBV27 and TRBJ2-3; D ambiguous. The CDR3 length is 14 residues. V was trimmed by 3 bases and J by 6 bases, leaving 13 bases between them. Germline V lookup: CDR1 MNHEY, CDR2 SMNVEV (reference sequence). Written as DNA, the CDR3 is TGTGCCAGCAGTTTGGTGGGGTTGGGGGATACGCAGTATTTT. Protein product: CASSLVGLGDTQYF.

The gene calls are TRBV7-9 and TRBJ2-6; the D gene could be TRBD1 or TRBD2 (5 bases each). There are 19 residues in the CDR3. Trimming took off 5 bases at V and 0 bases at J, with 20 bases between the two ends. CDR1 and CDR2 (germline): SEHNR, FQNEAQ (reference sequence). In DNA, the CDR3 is TGTGCCAGCAGCCCCGGGACCGTCTCTTTAAGCTCTGGGGCCAACGTCCTGACTTTC. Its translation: CASSPGTVSLSSGANVLTF.

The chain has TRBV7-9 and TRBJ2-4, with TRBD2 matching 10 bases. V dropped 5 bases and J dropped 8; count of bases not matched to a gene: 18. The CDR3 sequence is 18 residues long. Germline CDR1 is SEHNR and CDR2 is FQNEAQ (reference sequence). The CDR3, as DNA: TGTGCCAGCAGCCCTCGCCCACTAGCGGGGCTAGAATTTGACATTCAGTACTTC. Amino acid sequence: CASSPRPLAGLEFDIQYF.